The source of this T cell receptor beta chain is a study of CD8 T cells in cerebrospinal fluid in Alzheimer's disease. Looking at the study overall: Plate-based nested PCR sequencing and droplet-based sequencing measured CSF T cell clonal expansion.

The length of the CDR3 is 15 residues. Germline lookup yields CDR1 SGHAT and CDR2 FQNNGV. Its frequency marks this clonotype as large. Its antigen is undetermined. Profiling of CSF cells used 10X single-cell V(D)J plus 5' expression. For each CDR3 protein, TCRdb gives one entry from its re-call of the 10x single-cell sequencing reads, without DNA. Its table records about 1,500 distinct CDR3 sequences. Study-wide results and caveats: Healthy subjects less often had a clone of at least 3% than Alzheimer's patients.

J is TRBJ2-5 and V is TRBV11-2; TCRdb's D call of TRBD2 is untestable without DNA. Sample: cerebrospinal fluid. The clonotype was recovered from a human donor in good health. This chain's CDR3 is CASSLLAGPQETQYF.